This T cell receptor beta chain is from a study of beta chain features in type 1 diabetes. Since all of the isolated RNA was reverse transcribed, expressed TCRB transcripts were what got sequenced. The repertoire was sequenced with immunoSEQ multiplex PCR; TCRdb's copy has only in-frame clones and lacks some. The repertoire holds some 250,000 clones, with about 15% as singletons. General observations from the study: TCRB CDR3s from Type 1 diabetes patients were moderately but significantly shorter in all four CD4+ subsets.

Of note for this clone: The antigen remains undetermined.

Germline trimming cut 4 bases from V and 2 bases from J; bases unmatched to any gene: 5. This CDR3 has 15 amino acids. Germline CDR1 is MGHRA and CDR2 is YSYEKL. The J gene is TRBJ2-1, the V gene TRBV4-1, with TRBD2 identical over 7 bases. The sequence came from a man aged 30-40 years with type 1 diabetes. Sequences were obtained from naive CD4+ T cells from blood. The CDR3 protein is CASSRGLTTYNEQFF. Written as DNA, the CDR3 is TGCGCCAGCAGCCGGGGACTAACAACCTACAATGAGCAGTTCTTC.